The 30 T cell receptor beta chains listed next were all sequenced from one sample in a study of blood T cell repertoires in COVID-19. Generated by immunoSEQ multiplex PCR, the TCRdb table keeps only in-frame clones and is missing some. The sample comprises hundreds of thousands of clones, approximately 91% of which are singletons, and under 7.5% rests with the top ten. The source material was peripheral blood. These receptor sequences come from a man between 60 and 70 years old who had recovered from COVID-19.

The chain recombines TRBV10-3 with TRBJ2-7; 7 bases map to TRBD2. There are 12 residues in the CDR3. J gave up 5 bases and V 10 bases, and 8 bases lay outside the gene matches. Looked up from germline, CDR1 is ENHRY and CDR2 is SYGVKD. CDR3 residues: CATSAGRNEQYF. DNA of the CDR3: TGTGCCACCAGCGCCGGGAGGAACGAGCAGTACTTC.

This clone was observed once. The V and J genes are TRBV7-2 and TRBJ1-3, with 10 bases that match TRBD1. V was clipped by 7 bases and J by 4 bases; unmatched bases: 4. The CDR3 loop spans 14 amino acids. CDR1 is SGHTA and CDR2 is FQGNSA in the germline V gene. The CDR3 bases are TGTGCCAGCACCCCGACAGGGGGCGGAAACACCATATATTTT. As protein: CASTPTGGGNTIYF.

This clone showed up just once. The chain combines TRBV6-5 with TRBJ1-2; 9 bases agree with TRBD1. The CDR3 loop spans 13 amino acids. V dropped 6 bases and J dropped 5; count of bases not matched to a gene: 4. The germline CDR1 and CDR2 sequences are MNHEY and SVGAGI. The CDR3 here is CASSLDRGYGYTF. Written as DNA, the CDR3 is TGTGCCAGCAGCCTGGACAGGGGATATGGCTACACCTTC.

This chain connects TRBV5-4 to TRBJ1-1; D is possibly TRBD1 (6 bases). Trimming took 6 bases from V and 4 from J, leaving 19 bases between them. The germline V gene encodes CDR1 SGHNT and CDR2 YYREEE (reference sequence). The CDR3 is 15 amino acids. The CDR3 DNA reads as TGTGCCAGCACCTCCCCGTCAGGGGAGGGCACTGAAGCTTTCTTT. As protein: CASTSPSGEGTEAFF.

V usage is TRBV15 and J usage is TRBJ2-7, with D maybe TRBD1 (6 bases). The V end lost 5 bases, the J end lost 3 bases, and 14 bases lay between the germline ends. The CDR3 is made up of 14 amino acids. The germline CDR1 and CDR2 sequences are LNHNV and YYDKDF (reference sequence). CDR3 nucleotides: TGTGCCACCAGCCAACCGGGACACCGCTACGAGCAGTACTTC. This encodes CATSQPGHRYEQYF.

The gene calls are TRBV2 and TRBJ1-4; tentatively, D is TRBD1 (6 bases). The CDR3 runs 14 residues. V was pared by 7 bases and J by 1 base, with 10 bases between. Germline CDR1 is SNHLY and CDR2 is FYNNEI. The CDR3 coding sequence is TGTGCCAGCAATACAGGGCTAACTAATGAAAAACTGTTTTTT. Amino acids: CASNTGLTNEKLFF.

V and J are TRBV9 and TRBJ2-1, with D possibly being TRBD1 (5 bases). Looked up from germline, CDR1 is SGDLS and CDR2 is YYNGEE. V was shortened by 0 bases and J by 1 base, with 14 bases between the two germline ends. The CDR3 consists of 17 residues. This CDR3 is CASSVVRQGRSYNEQFF. CDR3 nucleotides: TGTGCCAGCAGCGTAGTCCGCCAGGGTAGGTCCTACAATGAGCAGTTCTTC.

V usage is TRBV21-1 and J usage is TRBJ2-4; the table gives TRBD2 as D, unverified against the DNA. TRBV21-1 represents a pseudogene. The length of the CDR3 is 17 residues. The CDR3, as DNA: TGTGCCAGCAGCAAAGTTCGGCGGGGGGGCCATAAAAACATTCAGTACTTC. This encodes CASSKVRRGGHKNIQYF.

The gene calls are TRBV7-2 and TRBJ1-2; maybe TRBD1 (6 bases). The CDR3 is made up of 15 amino acids. CDR1 SGHTA and CDR2 FQGNSA come from the germline V gene. Deletions cut 2 bases from V and 6 bases from J, with 16 bases between. The CDR3 DNA reads as TGTGCCAGCAGCTTACTTTCTGGGGGCGCAAATGGCTACACCTTC. Translated: CASSLLSGGANGYTF.

V usage is TRBV19 and J usage is TRBJ2-1; 7 bases are a match to TRBD2. CDR3 length: 15 amino acids. Germline V lookup: CDR1 LNHDA, CDR2 SQIVND (reference sequence). Germline trimming cut 3 bases from V and 9 bases from J; bases unmatched to any gene: 11. This chain's CDR3 is CASSIGGSSPGEQFF. CDR3 nucleotide sequence: TGTGCCAGTAGTATTGGCGGGAGCTCCCCGGGTGAGCAGTTCTTC.

This clone came up a few times. The gene calls are TRBV2 and TRBJ2-5; 9 bases align to TRBD2. V gave up 6 bases and J gave up 4 bases; unmatched junction bases: 0. The germline gives CDR1 SNHLY, CDR2 FYNNEI. The CDR3 is 12 residues long. The CDR3 DNA is TGTGCCAGCAGACTAGCGGGAGAGACCCAGTACTTC. This sequence encodes CASRLAGETQYF.

CDR3 nucleotides: TGTGCCAGCAGCTTTATGCTAGCGGTAACAGATACGCAGTATTTT. Protein product: CASSFMLAVTDTQYF. The rearrangement links TRBV7-9 to TRBJ2-3, with 7 bases fitting TRBD2. Germline V gene lookup returns CDR1 SEHNR and CDR2 FQNEAQ (reference sequence). The CDR3 is made up of 15 amino acids. V gave up 3 bases and J gave up 3 bases; unmatched junction bases: 6.

J is TRBJ2-3 and V is TRBV5-4; possibly TRBD1 for D (6 bases). Germline lookup yields CDR1 SGHNT and CDR2 YYREEE (reference sequence). This CDR3 spans 14 amino acids. V lost 2 bases and J lost 0, with 7 bases in between. The DNA of the CDR3 is TGTGCCAGCAGCTTCAGGGGAAGCACAGATACGCAGTATTTT. This gives the protein CASSFRGSTDTQYF. The full variable domain, its missing parts supplied by reference TRBV5-4 and TRBJ2-3, is ETGVTQSPTHLIKTRGQQVTLRCSSQSGHNTVSWYQQALGQGPQFIFQYYREEENGRGNFPPRFSGLQFPNYSSELNVNALELDDSALYLCASSFRGSTDTQYFGPGTRLTVL.

This sequence joins TRBV25-1 and TRBJ1-1, with 7 bases identical to TRBD1. Germline CDR1 MGHDK, CDR2 SYGVNS. This CDR3 has 17 amino acids. V was clipped by 6 bases and J by 5 bases; unmatched bases: 18. CDR3 bases: TGTGCCAGCAGCCTATACGGGAGGGGGCGAGAAGGGACTGAAGCTTTCTTT. It translates to CASSLYGRGREGTEAFF. Combining the CDR3 with reference TRBV25-1 and TRBJ1-1 gives the whole variable domain EADIYQTPRYLVIGTGKKITLECSQTMGHDKMYWYQQDPGMELHLIHYSYGVNSTEKGDLSSESTVSRIRTEHFPLTLESARPSHTSQYLCASSLYGRGREGTEAFFGQGTRLTVV.

V gene TRBV11-2 combines with J gene TRBJ1-5; D gene ambiguous. The V gene lost 6 bases and the J gene lost 1 base, with 4 bases spanning the gap. Germline CDR1 SGHAT, CDR2 FQNNGV. This CDR3 is 12 amino acids long. CDR3 sequence (DNA): TGTGCCAGCAGTGAGAGCAATCAGCCCCAGCATTTT. It codes for CASSESNQPQHF.

The rearrangement joins TRBV11-3 to TRBJ2-1, with TRBD1 identical over 7 bases. Germline CDR1 SGHNT, CDR2 YENEEA. J lost 0 bases, V lost 5 bases, and 4 bases had no gene match. This CDR3 is built from 15 residues. The CDR3 sequence is CASSVGQSSYNEQFF. Written as DNA, the CDR3 is TGTGCCAGCAGCGTGGGACAGAGCTCCTACAATGAGCAGTTCTTC.

This clone was seen a handful of times. This chain connects TRBV11-3 to TRBJ2-1; TRBD2 matches at 8 bases. V was pared by 2 bases and J by 2 bases, with 8 bases of the junction left unmatched. The germline gives CDR1 SGHNT, CDR2 YENEEA. This CDR3 region has 17 residues. CDR3 amino acids: CASSLSLSREAYNEQFF. The DNA of the CDR3 is TGTGCCAGCAGCTTATCCCTCTCGCGGGAGGCCTACAATGAGCAGTTCTTC.

The chain joins TRBV27 to TRBJ1-5; no definite D call. The CDR3 runs 13 residues. The V gene's germline CDR1 is MNHEY and CDR2 SMNVEV (reference sequence). Between the trimmed V and J ends, which lost 3 bases and 6 bases, there was a span of 9 bases. CDR3 sequence reads: CASSLKWSQPQHF. The CDR3 DNA is TGTGCCAGCAGTTTGAAGTGGAGTCAGCCCCAGCATTTT.

The gene calls are TRBV3-1 (or the pseudogene TRBV3-2) and TRBJ1-1; D might be TRBD1 (5 bases). Germline CDR1 and CDR2: LGHDT and YNNKEL (reference sequence). Trimming stripped 3 bases from V and 5 bases from J, with 16 bases between. The CDR3 runs 15 residues. The CDR3 DNA follows: TGTGCCAGCAGCCAGACAGCCCGGGAGTTTACTGAAGCTTTCTTT. Its translation is CASSQTAREFTEAFF.

The chain has TRBV6-2 or TRBV6-3 and TRBJ1-1; D is possibly TRBD1 (5 bases). Trimming removed 4 bases at V and 4 bases at J, with 13 bases between. Germline loops: CDR1 MNHEY, CDR2 SVGEGT. CDR3 size: 14 residues. CDR3 DNA: TGTGCCAGCAGTTCCCTTACAGGTCGCACTGAAGCTTTCTTT. Its translation: CASSSLTGRTEAFF.

V usage is TRBV5-6 and J usage is TRBJ1-2, with unresolved D. Germline V lookup: CDR1 SGHDT, CDR2 YYEEEE. The V end was cut by 2 bases, the J end by 1 base, with 9 bases between. The CDR3 contains 14 residues. Here the CDR3 DNA reads TGTGCCAGCAGCTTTGGCAGGAATAACTATGGCTACACCTTC. Translation gives CASSFGRNNYGYTF.

The chain combines TRBV6-5 with TRBJ1-5; D possibly corresponds to TRBD1 (5 bases). Trimming left V 7 bases short and J 7 bases short, with 14 bases between. This CDR3 contains 13 residues. Germline V gives CDR1 MNHEY, CDR2 SVGAGI. The CDR3 region is CASTARGGQPQHF. The CDR3 DNA reads TGTGCCAGCACCGCGAGGGGAGGACAGCCCCAGCATTTT.

The genes are TRBV28 and TRBJ1-1, with D perhaps matching TRBD1 (6 bases). V lost 5 bases, J lost 1 base, and 11 bases lay in between. CDR1 and CDR2 (germline): MDHEN, SYDVKM. The length of the CDR3 is 14 residues. The CDR3 region is CASSARGSNTEAFF. CDR3 nucleotide sequence: TGTGCCAGCAGTGCAAGGGGGTCGAACACTGAAGCTTTCTTT.

The rearrangement joins TRBV24-1 to TRBJ1-1; D gene ambiguous. The germline V and J ends were trimmed by 4 bases and 13 bases, with 18 bases remaining between them. This CDR3 is built from 13 residues. The germline V gene encodes CDR1 KGHDR and CDR2 SFDVKD. This CDR3 reads CATSDSVLQRLFF. The CDR3 bases are TGTGCCACCAGTGACTCAGTCCTCCAGCGGCTTTTCTTT.

Of note for this clone: The identical CDR3 is also encoded by other nucleotide sequences in the sample. The chain carries TRBV3-1 (or the pseudogene TRBV3-2) and TRBJ2-4, with 8 bases aligning to TRBD2. Germline V gene lookup returns CDR1 LGHDT and CDR2 YNNKEL (reference sequence). The CDR3 is 16 amino acids. V shed 1 base and J 1 base; nucleotides not matched to a gene: 3. The CDR3 coding sequence is TGTGCCAGCAGCCAAGTGGGCGGGGGGGCCAAAAACATTCAGTACTTC. It is translated as CASSQVGGGAKNIQYF.

V and J are TRBV6-5 and TRBJ2-4; D is possibly TRBD2 (5 bases). The V gene's germline CDR1 is MNHEY and CDR2 SVGAGI. This CDR3 is 13 amino acids long. With 6 bases removed from V and 9 bases from J, the gap between germline ends came to 15 bases. The CDR3 spells CASSLGKEGIQYF. The CDR3 nucleotides are TGTGCCAGCAGCCTAGGGAAAGAGGGCATTCAGTACTTC.

The CDR3 sequence is CASSSGTGGSGYTF. The CDR3 DNA is TGCGCCAGCAGCTCCGGGACAGGCGGGTCTGGCTACACCTTC. The chain combines TRBV5-1 with TRBJ1-2; 8 positions agree with TRBD1. In germline, CDR1 is SGHRS, CDR2 YFSETQ. This CDR3 contains 14 residues. V was clipped by 3 bases and J by 7 bases; unmatched bases: 8. The full variable domain, rest sourced from reference TRBV5-1 and TRBJ1-2, is KAGVTQTPRYLIKTRGQQVTLSCSPISGHRSVSWYQQTPGQGLQFLFEYFSETQRNKGNFPGRFSGRQFSNSRSEMNVSTLELGDSALYLCASSSGTGGSGYTFGSGTRLTVV.

Worth noting for this clone: Other DNA sequences from this sample encode an identical CDR3 as well. The V call is TRBV18, the J call TRBJ1-1, with 7 bases identical to TRBD1. With V trimmed by 4 bases and J by 2 bases, 1 base remained unmatched. The CDR3 covers 13 residues. Germline lookup yields CDR1 KGHSH and CDR2 LQKENI. Here the CDR3 DNA reads TGTGCCAGCTCACGACAGGGTAACACTGAAGCTTTCTTT. This sequence encodes CASSRQGNTEAFF.

V is TRBV18 and J is TRBJ1-6; 11 nucleotides match TRBD1. The CDR3 has 14 residues. Trimming took 2 bases from V and 9 from J; bases not matched to a gene: 0. Germline lookup yields CDR1 KGHSH and CDR2 LQKENI. In nucleotides, the CDR3 is TGTGCCAGCTCACCAGGGACAGGGGGTTCACCCCTCCACTTT. It is translated as CASSPGTGGSPLHF.

This clone was observed a few times. V and J are TRBV7-6 and TRBJ2-7; 7 bases agree with TRBD1. Germline V lookup: CDR1 SGHVS, CDR2 FNYEAQ. The CDR3 is 14 residues long. V shed 5 bases and J 3 bases; nucleotides not matched to a gene: 7. The CDR3 loop reads CASSRGQNVYEQYF. As DNA, the CDR3 is TGTGCCAGCAGCCGGGGACAGAATGTCTACGAGCAGTACTTC.